The 24 T cell receptor beta chains below all came from one sample that was sequenced in a study of breast tumors, draining lymph nodes, adjacent tissues. TCRdb analysed the multiplex PCR reads with MiXCR anew, one entry per CDR3 protein. The sample yields about 14,000 distinct CDR3 sequences, around 54% seen once. Sequences were obtained from tumor-adjacent breast tissue. These receptors all come from a female donor with breast cancer. Some clones in this sample may be carry-over from other donors' samples.

V usage is TRBV5-1 and J usage is TRBJ1-3; 7 bases agree with TRBD1. V dropped 3 bases and J dropped 2; count of bases not matched to a gene: 8. CDR1 and CDR2 (germline): SGHRS, YFSETQ. The CDR3 has 16 amino acids. The CDR3 DNA is TGCGCCAGCAGCTCTTCAGGGGGGCGGACTGGAAACACCATATATTTT. Translating it yields CASSSSGGRTGNTIYF.

The chain combines TRBV20-1 with TRBJ2-3, with TRBD2 identical over 13 bases. The V gene's germline CDR1 is DFQATT and CDR2 SNEGSKA (reference sequence). With V trimmed by 4 bases and J by 6 bases, 13 bases remained unmatched. The length of the CDR3 is 17 residues. CDR3 residues: CSANVGLAGAGGDTQYF. For the CDR3, the DNA is TGCAGTGCTAACGTAGGACTAGCGGGGGCAGGGGGGGATACGCAGTATTTT.

V gene TRBV2 combines with J gene TRBJ2-7, with D unclear. This CDR3 spans 12 amino acids. V shed 6 bases and J shed 3 bases, with 9 bases lying between them. Per germline, CDR1 SNHLY and CDR2 FYNNEI. The CDR3 bases are TGTGCCAGCAGCCAATACTACTACGAGCAGTACTTC. As protein: CASSQYYYEQYF.

This sequence joins TRBV7-2 and TRBJ2-5; tentatively, D is TRBD2 (5 bases). Germline CDR1 and CDR2: SGHTA and FQGNSA. This CDR3 contains 15 residues. The ends were cut back, 3 bases at V and 7 bases at J, with 18 bases in the middle. The CDR3 reads CASSLVRGGMGTQYF. CDR3 nucleotides: TGTGCCAGCAGCTTGGTTCGGGGTGGGATGGGGACCCAGTACTTC.

This clonotype was seen once. An end of the junction differs from the germline gene, which may be a read error. This chain uses TRBV19 with TRBJ1-3; D is unresolved. Per the germline V gene, CDR1 is LNHDA and CDR2 is SQIVND (reference sequence). The CDR3 totals 14 residues. The CDR3 bases are TGTGTCAGTAGTGTCCTCAACTATGGCTACACCATATATTTT. This sequence encodes CVSSVLNYGYTIYF.

The V and J genes are TRBV29-1 and TRBJ2-1; D may be TRBD2 (6 bases). The V end lost 8 bases, the J end lost 10 bases, and 21 bases lay between the germline ends. CDR1 is SQVTM, CDR2 ANQGSEA, per germline. This CDR3 comprises 13 residues. This CDR3 reads CSTLTGTQSEQFF. The CDR3 DNA is TGCAGCACATTAACGGGGACTCAGTCCGAGCAGTTCTTC.

This chain links TRBV25-1 with TRBJ2-5; 8 bases match TRBD2. The J segment lost 5 bases and the V segment lost 3 bases, leaving 20 bases of the junction unmatched. CDR1 is MGHDK and CDR2 is SYGVNS in the germline V gene. The CDR3 runs to 19 residues. The CDR3 is CASSDNLGGAAGVRETQYF. In nucleotides, the CDR3 is TGTGCCAGCAGTGATAATCTAGGGGGAGCAGCGGGAGTTCGGGAGACCCAGTACTTC.

The genes are TRBV11-3 and TRBJ1-6; the D is unclear. From germline, CDR1 is SGHNT and CDR2 YENEEA. This CDR3 is built from 11 residues. The V and J ends lost 5 bases and 6 bases respectively, with 2 bases between them. This chain's CDR3 is CASSSNSPLHF. CDR3 DNA: TGTGCCAGCAGCAGTAATTCACCCCTCCACTTT. The entire variable domain, with the rest obtained from reference TRBV11-3 and TRBJ1-6, is as follows: EAGVVQSPRYKIIEKKQPVAFWCNPISGHNTLYWYLQNLGQGPELLIRYENEEAVDDSQLPKDRFSAERLKGVDSTLKIQPAELGDSAVYLCASSSNSPLHFGNGTRLTVT.

This clonotype was picked up a small number of times. V usage is TRBV7-8 and J usage is TRBJ1-2; D gene uncertain. This CDR3 has 15 residues. Trimming removed 0 bases at V and 0 bases at J, with 8 bases between. Per the germline V gene, CDR1 is SGHVS and CDR2 is FQNEAQ. CDR3 loop: CASSLALGPNYGYTF. In DNA, the CDR3 is TGTGCCAGCAGCTTAGCGTTAGGCCCTAACTATGGCTACACCTTC.

Relative to its sample, this clonotype is medium-sized. The chain joins TRBV7-2 to TRBJ1-5; a possible D gene is TRBD1 (5 bases). V was trimmed by 0 bases and J by 0 bases, leaving 6 bases between them. Germline V gives CDR1 SGHTA, CDR2 FQGNSA. The CDR3 has 15 amino acids. DNA for the CDR3: TGTGCCAGCAGCTTAGCAGGGGCTAGCAATCAGCCCCAGCATTTT. It encodes CASSLAGASNQPQHF.

J is TRBJ1-3 and V is TRBV25-1; D might be TRBD1 (5 bases). Between the trimmed V and J ends, which lost 0 bases and 2 bases, there was a span of 14 bases. The CDR3 spans 17 residues. Germline CDR1 reads MGHDK; CDR2 reads SYGVNS. CDR3 protein: CASSEYLGRGAGNTIYF. For the CDR3, the DNA is TGTGCCAGCAGTGAATACCTTGGAAGGGGAGCTGGAAACACCATATATTTT.

This clonotype was detected many times. The chain recombines TRBV7-9 with TRBJ2-6; 11 nucleotides align to TRBD1. This CDR3 has 18 amino acids. In germline, CDR1 is SEHNR, CDR2 FQNEAQ (reference sequence). With V trimmed by 2 bases and J by 1 base, 4 bases remained unmatched. The CDR3 nucleotides are TGTGCCAGCAGCTTATGGCGGGACAGGGGGTCTGGGGCCAACGTCCTGACTTTC. Its protein product is CASSLWRDRGSGANVLTF.

This chain connects TRBV24-1 to TRBJ2-2; D ambiguous. The V end lost 6 bases, the J end lost 0 bases, and 7 bases lay between the germline ends. CDR1 is KGHDR and CDR2 is SFDVKD in the germline V gene. This CDR3 has 14 amino acids. In nucleotides, the CDR3 is TGTGCCACCAGTAGCCATTCGAACACCGGGGAGCTGTTTTTT. Its protein is CATSSHSNTGELFF.

The V and J genes are TRBV29-1 and TRBJ2-7; D might be TRBD2 (6 bases). V lost 4 bases to trimming and J lost 0 bases, with 19 bases between them. Germline V gene sequence: CDR1 SQVTM, CDR2 ANQGSEA. The CDR3 is 16 residues long. The CDR3 nucleotides are TGCAGCGTTGGGGGGGAAAGAAGATCCAGCTCCTACGAGCAGTACTTC. Its protein is CSVGGERRSSSYEQYF.

This CDR3 is CASTGGHGTYEQYF. CDR3 coding DNA: TGTGCCAGCACGGGGGGCCATGGGACCTACGAGCAGTACTTC. V is TRBV7-8 and J is TRBJ2-7, with a possible D match to TRBD2 (7 bases). The CDR3 sequence is 14 residues long. The germline CDR1 and CDR2 sequences are SGHVS and FQNEAQ. V was cut by 7 bases and J by 2 bases, with 15 bases left in between.

This clonotype was seen only a few times. The rearrangement uses TRBV5-1 and TRBJ1-5; D may be TRBD1 (6 bases). Germline loops: CDR1 SGHRS, CDR2 YFSETQ. This CDR3 has 15 amino acids. Deletions cut 4 bases from V and 0 bases from J, with 11 bases between. As DNA, the CDR3 is TGCGCCAGCAGCCCGGACAGTTATAGCAATCAGCCCCAGCATTTT. It codes for CASSPDSYSNQPQHF.

J is TRBJ2-1 and V is TRBV20-1, with 7 bases fitting TRBD1. Germline values: CDR1 DFQATT, CDR2 SNEGSKA (reference sequence). The length of the CDR3 is 15 residues. J lost 9 bases, V lost 3 bases, and 14 bases had no gene match. CDR3 in amino acids: CSARGILQGVGEQFF. The CDR3 DNA sequence: TGCAGTGCTAGGGGGATTCTCCAGGGGGTCGGTGAGCAGTTCTTC.

The chain carries TRBV19 and TRBJ1-5; D call uncertain. The CDR3 consists of 16 residues. Trimming removed 7 bases from V and 9 bases from J, with 25 bases in between. Germline V gene lookup returns CDR1 LNHDA and CDR2 SQIVND (reference sequence). CDR3 bases: TGTGCCAGTACCTCTCGCTATAGGGCCCTCGGAAGGCCCCAGCATTTT. Amino acids: CASTSRYRALGRPQHF.

V usage is TRBV27 and J usage is TRBJ2-3; the D call may be TRBD1 or TRBD2 (5 bases each). V lost 6 bases to trimming and J lost 3 bases, with 13 bases between them. CDR3 length: 14 amino acids. Germline CDR1 MNHEY, CDR2 SMNVEV (reference sequence). DNA of the CDR3: TGTGCCAGCAGGCCAGCCTGGGGGACAGATACGCAGTATTTT. Amino acid sequence: CASRPAWGTDTQYF.

V is TRBV2 and J is TRBJ1-2; D gene ambiguous. The germline V gene encodes CDR1 SNHLY and CDR2 FYNNEI. CDR3 length: 17 residues. Trimming took off 5 bases at V and 3 bases at J, with 22 bases between the two ends. CDR3 in DNA: TGTGCCAGCAGTCCCGGACGAGGCAGAGGGTTACACTATGGCTACACCTTC. The encoded protein is CASSPGRGRGLHYGYTF.

This chain links TRBV20-1 with TRBJ2-3, with 12 bases matching TRBD2. CDR3 length equals 19 residues. Germline V gene data show CDR1 as DFQATT and CDR2 as SNEGSKA (reference sequence). Unmatched junction bases numbered 19, after V lost 8 bases and J lost 1 base. The CDR3 DNA sequence: TGCAGTAGCTTGACACGGACTAGCGGGACAGCCGGAGGCACAGATACGCAGTATTTT. Amino acid sequence: CSSLTRTSGTAGGTDTQYF.

J is TRBJ2-1 and V is TRBV2; a weak D match, TRBD1 (6 bases). Trimming removed 10 bases from V and 4 bases from J, with 17 bases in between. This CDR3 is 14 amino acids long. CDR1 is SNHLY, CDR2 FYNNEI, per germline. CDR3 amino acids: CATLPGVSYNEQFF. In nucleotides, the CDR3 is TGTGCCACTCTCCCAGGGGTATCGTACAATGAGCAGTTCTTC. The entire variable domain, with the rest obtained from reference TRBV2 and TRBJ2-1, is as follows: EPEVTQTPSHQVTQMGQEVILRCVPISNHLYFYWYRQILGQKVEFLVSFYNNEISEKSEIFDDQFSVERPDGSNFTLKIRSTKLEDSAMYFCATLPGVSYNEQFFGPGTRLTVL.

This clonotype was recorded many times. The chain recombines TRBV19 with TRBJ2-2; 7 nucleotides agree with TRBD1. CDR3 length equals 14 residues. Germline CDR1 and CDR2: LNHDA and SQIVND (reference sequence). V shed 7 bases and J 4 bases; nucleotides not matched to a gene: 6. CDR3 region: CASTMGQTTGELFF. In DNA form, the CDR3 reads TGTGCCAGTACCATGGGACAGACCACCGGGGAGCTGTTTTTT. Full variable domain (missing parts from reference TRBV19 and TRBJ2-2): DGGITQSPKYLFRKEGQNVTLSCEQNLNHDAMYWYRQDPGQGLRLIYYSQIVNDFQKGDIAEGYSVSREKKESFPLTVTSAQKNPTAFYLCASTMGQTTGELFFGEGSRLTVL.

This clonotype was detected many times. This may arise from a read error, as a much more abundant clone is one base away. This chain uses TRBV6-5 with TRBJ2-7; D is undetermined. Per the germline V gene, CDR1 is MNHEY and CDR2 is SVGAGI. Trimming removed 5 bases at V and 0 bases at J, with 8 bases between. The CDR3 is 13 residues long. CDR3 nucleotides: TGTGCCAGCAGTCACCCCAGCTCCTACGAGCAGTACTTC. It specifies CASSHPSSYEQYF.